This T cell receptor (beta chain) was retrieved from a study of human T cells and chemical hapten exposure. This clonotype was picked up a small number of times. Whole blood that had not been fractionated was the source of extracted total RNA. The library attached unique molecular identifiers to individual cDNA molecules. TCRdb analysed the reads with MiXCR anew, one entry per CDR3 protein. This sample yields 100,000 to 150,000 distinct CDR3 sequences, of which 6.5% to 10% are seen a single time; approximately 1.4% belongs to the top ten. The source of this sequence is a human donor in good health. Some clones in this sample may be carry-over from other donors' samples. The sequenced sample was whole blood.

DNA for the CDR3: TGTGCCAGCTCACCGATAAGCGGGAGAGGGTCCTACAATGAGCAGTTCTTC. Translated, it gives CASSPISGRGSYNEQFF. This sequence joins TRBV18 and TRBJ2-1; TRBD2 agrees at 8 bases. V lost 3 bases to trimming and J lost 1 base; unmatched junction nucleotides: 8. Germline CDR1 and CDR2: KGHSH and LQKENI. This CDR3 is 17 amino acids long. The complete variable domain, with remaining parts taken from reference TRBV18 and TRBJ2-1, reads NAGVMQNPRHLVRRRGQEARLRCSPMKGHSHVYWYRQLPEEGLKFMVYLQKENIIDESGMPKERFSAEFPKEGPSILRIQQVVRGDSAAYFCASSPISGRGSYNEQFFGPGTRLTVL.